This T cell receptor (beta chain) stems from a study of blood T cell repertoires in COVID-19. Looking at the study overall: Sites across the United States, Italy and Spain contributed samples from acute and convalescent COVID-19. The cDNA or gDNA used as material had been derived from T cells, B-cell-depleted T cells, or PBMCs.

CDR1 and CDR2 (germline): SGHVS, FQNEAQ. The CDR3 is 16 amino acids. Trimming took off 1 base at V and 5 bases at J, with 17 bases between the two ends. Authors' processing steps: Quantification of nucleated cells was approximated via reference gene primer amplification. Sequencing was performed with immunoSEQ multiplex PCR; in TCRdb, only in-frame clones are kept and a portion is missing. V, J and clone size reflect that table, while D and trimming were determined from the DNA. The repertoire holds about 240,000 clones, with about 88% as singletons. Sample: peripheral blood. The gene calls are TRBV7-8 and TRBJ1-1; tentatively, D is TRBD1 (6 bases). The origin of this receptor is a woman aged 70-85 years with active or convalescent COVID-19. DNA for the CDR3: TGTGCCAGCAGCTTAGGAAACAGGGTGGTTTTAACTGAAGCTTTCTTT. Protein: CASSLGNRVVLTEAFF.